This T cell receptor beta chain was recorded in a study of cytomegalovirus exposure and HLA in healthy donors (dated by TCRdb to 2016 to 2017). With respect to the entire study: An earlier analysis of some 600 of the donors reported around 280 Gb of sequence data and around 120 million unique TCR beta sequences obtained from roughly 170 million T cells. Approximately 310 gigabases of sequencing data and around 80 million unique TCR sequences made up an early release that covered 640 HLA-typed donors. Among the roughly 390 genotyped donors, 75% to 90% belonged to the genetic ancestry cluster associated with self-reported Caucasian donors. The study aimed to test whether cataloging public T cell receptors could reveal signatures of past pathogen exposure. Using immunosequencing, the study profiled T cell repertoires from around 670 subjects and related those repertoires to cytomegalovirus serostatus. Besides the first cohort of 550 to 750 subjects, a separate validation cohort made up of roughly 120 different subjects was used. To predict cytomegalovirus infection status, the study brought together high-throughput TCR immunosequencing, statistical association of individual TCRs with disease status, and machine learning. A later analysis re-examined previously published TCR beta repertoires from about 700 donors and added high-resolution HLA genotyping to investigate patterns of TCR occurrence. Rather than drawing on any new phenotypic data, the later analysis identified candidate immune exposures from TCR beta sequences and the way those sequences occurred across donors. An earlier analysis of around 580 of the donors used high-throughput TCR beta sequencing to judge whether each TCR beta V gene segment behaved as functional or pseudogenic. Donor age, sex, ethnicity and CMV serostatus were compiled together with the repertoire data. Genome-wide SNP genotypes for about 65% of the 666 donors were used in a later genetic analysis, which treated that subset as a discovery cohort. All discovery cohort repertoires had been generated on a single sequencing platform. HLA typing included class I and class II loci at four-digit resolution. Typing coverage varied by locus: roughly 629-640 donors for A, B, C, DRB1 and DQB1; more than 500 for DQA1; approximately 570 for DPA1; 400 to 480 for DPB1. A few DR-DQ haplotypes were treated as single units for association and clustering because of strong linkage in the cohort. Across some 400 genotyped donors of the cohort, an average of roughly 250,000 unique TCR beta nucleotide sequences per donor were sequenced, and about a sixth of those sequences were non-productive.

The cohort consisted of some 730 healthy bone marrow donors. All cohort members were sampled while nominally healthy, although unrecorded immune exposures were likely present. The donor tested CMV seronegative, placing the donor among the 350 or so seronegative members of the cohort. Each donor provided a peripheral blood sample, and peripheral blood mononuclear cells were used for TCR beta sequencing. Genomic DNA extraction from the blood cell samples was performed with the Qiagen DNeasy Blood Extraction Kit. As for this clone: Its antigen specificity is not known.

Results the study describes overall, beyond this receptor: Most TCR sequences were seen in very few donors, while some public TCRs were found in many individuals. In this cohort, only TCR beta chains were sequenced, and detectable features were limited by the absence of alpha or paired-chain data. Three of the identified cytomegalovirus-associated TCR beta chains were confirmed in vitro to be specific for cytomegalovirus antigens. A further reported finding was that TCR beta sequences accurately predicted the HLA-A and HLA-B alleles for most subjects in the first cohort. Linkage disequilibrium might explain the correlated functional status among segregating V segments, but an unknown experimental factor could not be excluded. Most CMV-associated TCR beta chains appeared to be HLA-restricted in a later analysis, and the HLA associations seemed to be driven largely by CMV exposure. For the cohort, immune exposure information was limited to CMV serostatus. A later analysis found that TCR association rates varied across HLA loci, with DRB1 alleles showing the most associated TCRs and HLA-C alleles the fewest. HLA typing was unavailable for some donors at each locus, so association tests used only the typed subset. The presence/absence analyses assumed that sequencing depth was roughly uniform across donors, and that assumption may not be true. Cytomegalovirus status was reported to be diagnosed by the classifier with high specificity and sensitivity in both the original and validation cohorts. In a later analysis, several top co-occurrence clusters were reported to appear linked to parvovirus B19, influenza, CMV and Epstein-Barr virus. Compared with equally common non-associated chains, HLA-associated TCR beta chains in a later analysis were more clonally expanded and had lower generation probabilities. Some IMGT-functional V segments, including TRBV6-2 and TRBV6-3, could not be told apart with the 87-base-pair reads, so those segments were excluded. In a later genetic analysis, fewer N-insertions in productive TCRs were reported among donors in an Asian-associated ancestry cluster than the roughly 710-donor mean. The authors suggested that the approach could potentially be generalized to other disease states and immunological phenotypes. A later genetic analysis associated a missense DCLRE1C variant with V-gene and J-gene trimming of TCR beta chains, and an independent cohort replicated the association. In the study, some 160 TCR beta chains were listed as associated with cytomegalovirus. When HLA alleles, especially DR and DQ, strongly co-occurred, attributing TCR associations to individual alleles was difficult. Broadly in line with IMGT annotations, most TCR beta V segments showed up in productive rearrangements about 87% or about 30% of the time in an earlier analysis of 450 to 600 of the donors. Approximately 18 rarely observed V segments, including chromosome 9 orphons, were excluded from the earlier analysis of some 590 of the donors because counts were too low. A group of highly shared sequence variants was considered likely to be a technical artifact of the sequencing pipeline. At a false discovery rate of 0.05, a later analysis linked roughly 17,000 TCR beta sequences to specific HLA alleles.

Germline trimming: 3 bases from V, 10 bases from J; junction bases outside gene matches: 7. The CDR3, from cysteine to phenylalanine, totals 15 residues. Just CDR3 DNA is preserved here, 45 bases in frame from base 1. The germline V gene (reference sequence) provides CDR1 SGHNT and CDR2 YYREEE. Receptor amplification or capture employed the immunoSEQ multiplex PCR assay. For the multiplex PCR, a mixture combining 60 forward primers for TCR Vbeta segments and 13 reverse primers for TCR Jbeta segments was used. Amplification of the CDR3 region of rearranged TCR beta genes was performed with a multiplex PCR assay on genomic DNA. The amplified TCR beta libraries were sequenced on the Illumina HiSeq System as 87-base-pair reads. Per the authors' processing: In a later analysis, some 80 million unique TCR beta chains were counted across the approximately 640 repertoires, and approximately 9.9 million of these chains were shared by at least two donors. Raw reads were error-corrected and collapsed into unique sequences by a nearest-neighbor algorithm in which closely related sequences were merged to remove PCR and sequencing errors. Alignment of CDR3 sequences to IMGT reference sequences was used to assign V, D and J gene segments. For a sequence to be retained, at least a six-nucleotide match to both a V gene segment and a J gene segment was required. Rearrangements were called productive when the CDR3 lacked stop codons and stayed in frame with V and J; all others were non-productive. CDR3 was defined by IMGT convention, running from the second conserved V-encoded cysteine to the conserved J-encoded phenylalanine. The earlier analysis of 587 of the donors excluded sequences that lacked an unambiguous match to a single V gene segment. In an earlier analysis of several hundred of the donors, a V segment was called functional when productive rearrangements were above 56.7%, and segregating when the standard deviation between donors exceeded 5%. To diagnose cytomegalovirus status from the catalog of TCR beta chain sequences, a statistical classification framework was built. V and J gene assignment, in a later analysis, came from comparing TCR nucleotide sequences with IMGT/GENE-DB human TR gene sequences. A later analysis assigned CDR3 sequences and most-parsimonious VDJ recombination scenarios with the TCRdist pipeline. In a later analysis, each TCR beta chain was defined by its CDR3 amino acid sequence together with its V-gene family, and reads without a unique V-gene family were excluded. To address suspected cross-contamination and a sequencing artifact, a later analysis removed 450 to 700 highly shared, low-generation-probability nucleotide sequences. A later analysis calculated a clonal expansion index for each public chain from normalized within-repertoire ranks of inferred template counts. Generation probabilities in a later analysis came from a VDJ recombination model fitted to out-of-frame rearrangements, and those results were checked against IGoR. In a later analysis, hypergeometric tests were used to score TCR-TCR, TCR-HLA and TCR-CMV co-occurrence, with a repertoire-size bias correction applied to TCR pairs. False discovery rates were estimated in a later analysis by permuting HLA or CMV assignments 20 times. In a later analysis, co-occurring TCRs were grouped with DBSCAN, and TCRdist sequence similarity was added when clustering was performed within HLA-allele-positive subsets. Repertoires with fewer than 30,000 or more than 120,000 public chains were left out of co-occurrence clustering, as were a handful of repertoires with anomalous nucleotide sharing. The table comes from immuneACCESS by way of TCRdb, which keeps in-frame sequences with V and J called. Part of the clones is missing from these tables; in studies checked, under half for an unresolved V gene and the rest for unknown reasons. Clonal size and the V and J genes are those of that table, whereas D and trimming came from the DNA. The table for this sample shows 45,000 or so clones. About 17% of the sample is in the top ten clones.

Input material: PBMCs. The rearranged chain carries TRBV5-4 and TRBJ1-6, and 10 bases in between align with TRBD1. This clonotype was sampled from a male donor in good health and CMV-seronegative. The CDR3 has the sequence CASSYQTGGSSPLHF. The DNA sequence is as follows: TGTGCCAGCAGCTACCAGACAGGGGGCTCCTCACCCCTCCACTTT.